This T cell receptor beta chain was retrieved from a study of radiotherapy plus CTLA-4 blockade in lung cancer. Points from the study as a whole: In blood, TCR clones derived from the tumor expanded after radiotherapy plus ipilimumab.

Germline CDR1 SGHTA, CDR2 FQGNSA. The ends were cut back, 5 bases at V and 0 bases at J, with 8 bases in the middle. The length of the CDR3 is 15 residues. With respect to this clone: Its antigen remains unidentified.

Profiling relied on immunoSEQ multiplex PCR, and the TCRdb table lists in-frame clones only, not all of them. This table holds approximately 89,000 clones, around four fifths found once. The sequence was obtained from a human donor with non-small cell lung cancer that progressed on radiotherapy plus ipilimumab. The sample in question was peripheral blood, obtained from a patient treated with radiotherapy plus ipilimumab. The chain is built from TRBV7-2 and TRBJ2-6; no clear D gene. The CDR3 protein is CASSPWSSGANVLTF. CDR3 sequence (DNA): TGTGCCAGCAGCCCCTGGTCCTCTGGGGCCAACGTCCTGACTTTC.